A single sample gave rise to the 15 T cell receptor beta chains below, sequenced in a study of OX40 agonist ivuxolimab in advanced cancers. Clones were read by immunoSEQ multiplex PCR, and TCRdb kept only the in-frame ones, dropping some. The sample contains nearly 60,000 clones, approximately 78% of which appear only once. Sequencing was performed on CD4+ or CD8+ T cells sorted from blood, taken in a trial of the OX40 agonist ivuxolimab. All receptors come from an adult with an advanced solid tumor such as melanoma, head and neck, liver or kidney cancer.

V and J are TRBV9 and TRBJ2-1; the match to TRBD2 covers 7 bases. The CDR3 loop spans 14 amino acids. V gave up 4 bases and J gave up 5 bases; unmatched junction bases: 6. Per germline, CDR1 SGDLS and CDR2 YYNGEE. CDR3 bases: TGTGCCAGCAGCCTTACCGGGACTAACAATGAGCAGTTCTTC. This gives the protein CASSLTGTNNEQFF.

V gene TRBV10-3 combines with J gene TRBJ2-3, with 7 bases identical to TRBD1. Germline V gene sequence: CDR1 ENHRY, CDR2 SYGVKD. J gave up 4 bases and V 4 bases, and 14 bases lay outside the gene matches. This CDR3 spans 17 amino acids. The CDR3 reads CAISGFSEQGSADTQYF. CDR3 in DNA: TGTGCCATCAGTGGGTTCTCTGAACAGGGGTCCGCAGATACGCAGTATTTT.

The V call is TRBV27, the J call TRBJ2-7; D may be TRBD1 or TRBD2 (6 bases each). V lost 9 bases and J lost 4, with 16 bases in between. The CDR3 length is 13 residues. From germline, CDR1 is MNHEY and CDR2 SMNVEV (reference sequence). The CDR3 DNA reads TGTGCCAGTTGGTTGGGGGGCTCGTACGAGCAGTACTTC. This sequence encodes CASWLGGSYEQYF.

The count of this clone is one. This chain connects TRBV19 to TRBJ2-2, with D perhaps TRBD1 or TRBD2 (6 bases each). The germline gives CDR1 LNHDA, CDR2 SQIVND (reference sequence). The CDR3 length is 15 residues. The V end was cut by 3 bases, the J end by 0 bases, with 8 bases between. The CDR3 DNA is TGTGCCAGTAGTATGGAGGGGGCGAACACCGGGGAGCTGTTTTTT. As protein: CASSMEGANTGELFF.

The chain uses TRBV6-1 and TRBJ2-2; 9 bases agree with TRBD2. J was trimmed by 7 bases and V by 5 bases; bases with no gene match: 8. The germline V gene encodes CDR1 MNHNS and CDR2 SASEGT. The CDR3 has 15 residues. CDR3 coding DNA: TGTGCCAGCAGTTTAGCGGGGGCTAGCTTCGGGGAGCTGTTTTTT. As protein: CASSLAGASFGELFF.

The chain has TRBV11-3 and TRBJ2-3; TRBD2 matches 9 bases. The CDR3 is made up of 15 amino acids. Unmatched junction bases numbered 9, after V lost 3 bases and J lost 8 bases. Germline V CDR1 and CDR2: SGHNT, YENEEA. In DNA, the CDR3 is TGTGCCAGCAGCTTTGAGCGGGGGGCGTGGGTTACGCAGTATTTT. This sequence encodes CASSFERGAWVTQYF.

The gene calls are TRBV27 and TRBJ2-2, with TRBD2 matching 15 bases. The CDR3 runs 17 residues. With 5 bases clipped from V and 4 bases from J, the junction kept 5 bases outside the gene matches. Looked up from germline, CDR1 is MNHEY and CDR2 is SMNVEV (reference sequence). CDR3 residues: CASSPGLAGGPTGELFF. The CDR3 DNA is TGTGCCAGCAGTCCGGGACTAGCGGGGGGTCCCACCGGGGAGCTGTTTTTT.

The CDR3 coding sequence is TGTGCCAGCAGCTTGGTCAGGGGAATGAACACTGAAGCTTTCTTT. Translation gives CASSLVRGMNTEAFF. The chain links TRBV5-4 to TRBJ1-1, with D maybe TRBD1 (6 bases). Looked up from germline, CDR1 is SGHNT and CDR2 is YYREEE (reference sequence). The CDR3 contains 15 residues. The V gene lost 0 bases and the J gene lost 0 bases, with 9 bases spanning the gap. Together with reference TRBV5-4 and TRBJ1-1, the CDR3 gives the full variable domain: ETGVTQSPTHLIKTRGQQVTLRCSSQSGHNTVSWYQQALGQGPQFIFQYYREEENGRGNFPPRFSGLQFPNYSSELNVNALELDDSALYLCASSLVRGMNTEAFFGQGTRLTVV.

This chain uses TRBV5-6 with TRBJ1-1; the D gene is possibly TRBD1 (6 bases). The germline CDR1 and CDR2 sequences are SGHDT and YYEEEE. V was shortened by 6 bases and J by 4 bases, with 13 bases between the two germline ends. CDR3 length: 13 residues. CDR3: CASTIQGGTEAFF. CDR3 nucleotides: TGTGCCAGCACCATACAGGGTGGCACTGAAGCTTTCTTT.

The CDR3 DNA reads as TGTGCCAGCAGCAAAGTAGGAGGGTCATACCACAATGAGCAGTTCTTC. Translated, it gives CASSKVGGSYHNEQFF. The chain joins TRBV21-1 to TRBJ2-1; the tabulated D call, TRBD2, remains unverified against the DNA. TRBV21-1 is tagged as a pseudogene. The CDR3 has 16 amino acids.

The chain uses TRBV9 and TRBJ2-3; either TRBD1 or TRBD2 may fit D (5 bases each). This CDR3 region has 14 residues. Trimming removed 4 bases at V and 6 bases at J, with 15 bases between. Looked up from germline, CDR1 is SGDLS and CDR2 is YYNGEE. CDR3 in amino acids: CASSSGTRSDTQYF. CDR3 in DNA: TGTGCCAGCAGCTCCGGGACCCGCTCCGATACGCAGTATTTT.

The rearrangement uses TRBV5-1 and TRBJ2-7; tentative D call: TRBD1 (6 bases). Trimming took 0 bases from V and 3 from J, leaving 19 bases between them. CDR3 size: 17 residues. From germline, CDR1 is SGHRS and CDR2 YFSETQ. The CDR3 nucleotides read TGCGCCAGCAGCTTGGTGGACAGAGGCCCCCCCTACTACGAGCAGTACTTC. Translation: CASSLVDRGPPYYEQYF.

CDR3 in amino acids: CASSLGRRQGYEQYF. In DNA, the CDR3 is TGTGCCAGCAGCTTAGGGAGGCGGCAGGGCTACGAGCAGTACTTC. The V gene is TRBV7-8, the J gene TRBJ2-7; the D call may be TRBD1 or TRBD2 (5 bases each). V lost 1 base, J lost 3 bases, and 13 bases lay in between. The CDR3 loop spans 15 amino acids. From germline, CDR1 is SGHVS and CDR2 FQNEAQ.

The chain employs TRBV5-6 and TRBJ1-4, with TRBD1 as a possible D gene (6 bases). Germline loops: CDR1 SGHDT, CDR2 YYEEEE. V was cut by 0 bases and J by 1 base, with 10 bases left in between. This CDR3 contains 16 residues. The CDR3 DNA reads as TGTGCCAGCAGCTTGGGGGCAGGGGTAACTAATGAAAAACTGTTTTTT. This sequence encodes CASSLGAGVTNEKLFF.

The CDR3 loop reads CASSDGRAGGYTF. The CDR3 DNA follows: TGTGCCAGCAGCGACGGCCGGGCTGGCGGCTACACCTTC. This sequence joins TRBV6-6 and TRBJ1-2; D unresolved. Deletions cut 6 bases from V and 8 bases from J, with 16 bases between. Germline V gene data show CDR1 as MNHNY and CDR2 as SVGAGI (reference sequence). The CDR3 extends over 13 amino acids.